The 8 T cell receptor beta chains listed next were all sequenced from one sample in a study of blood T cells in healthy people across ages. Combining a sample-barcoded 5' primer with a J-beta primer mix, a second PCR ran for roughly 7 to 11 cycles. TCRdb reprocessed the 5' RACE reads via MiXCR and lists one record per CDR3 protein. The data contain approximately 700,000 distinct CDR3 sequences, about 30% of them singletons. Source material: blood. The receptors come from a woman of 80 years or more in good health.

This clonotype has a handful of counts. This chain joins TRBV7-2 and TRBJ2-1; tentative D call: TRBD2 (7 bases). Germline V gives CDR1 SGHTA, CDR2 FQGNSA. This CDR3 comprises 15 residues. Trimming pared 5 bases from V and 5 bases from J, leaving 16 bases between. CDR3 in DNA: TGTGCCAGCAGCCTCCAGTACGGGGGGCACAATGAGCAGTTCTTC. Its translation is CASSLQYGGHNEQFF.

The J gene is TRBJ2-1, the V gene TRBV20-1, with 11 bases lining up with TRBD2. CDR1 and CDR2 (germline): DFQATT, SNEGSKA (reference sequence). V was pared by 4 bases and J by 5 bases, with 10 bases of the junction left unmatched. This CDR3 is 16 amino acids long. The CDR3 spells CSAKLAGAKVHNEQFF. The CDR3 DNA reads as TGCAGTGCTAAACTAGCGGGAGCCAAAGTGCACAATGAGCAGTTCTTC.

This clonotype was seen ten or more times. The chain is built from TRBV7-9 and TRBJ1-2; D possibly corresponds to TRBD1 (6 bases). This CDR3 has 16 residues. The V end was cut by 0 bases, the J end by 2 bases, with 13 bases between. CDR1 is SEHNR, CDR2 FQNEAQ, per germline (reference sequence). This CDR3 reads CASSLALDRPNYGYTF. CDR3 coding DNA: TGTGCCAGCAGCTTAGCCCTGGACAGACCAAACTATGGCTACACCTTC.

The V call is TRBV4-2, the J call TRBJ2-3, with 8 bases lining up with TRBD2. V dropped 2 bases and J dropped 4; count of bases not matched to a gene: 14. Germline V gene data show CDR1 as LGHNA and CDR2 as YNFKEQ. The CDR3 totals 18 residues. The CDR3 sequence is CASSQQTTGGVGSDTQYF. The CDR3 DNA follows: TGTGCCAGCAGCCAACAAACTACCGGGGGGGTCGGGTCAGATACGCAGTATTTT.

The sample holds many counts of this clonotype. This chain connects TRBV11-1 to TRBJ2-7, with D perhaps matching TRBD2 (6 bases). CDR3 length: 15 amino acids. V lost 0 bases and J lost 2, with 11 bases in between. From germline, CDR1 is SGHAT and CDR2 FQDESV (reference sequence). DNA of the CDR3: TGTGCCAGCAGCTTAGCTCGACTAGTCCCCTACGAGCAGTACTTC. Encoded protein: CASSLARLVPYEQYF.

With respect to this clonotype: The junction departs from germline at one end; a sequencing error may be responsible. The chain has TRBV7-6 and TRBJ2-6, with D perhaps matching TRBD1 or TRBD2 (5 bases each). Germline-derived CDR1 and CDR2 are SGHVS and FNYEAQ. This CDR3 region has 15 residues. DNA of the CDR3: TGTGCCAGCAACCTACGGGGCTCTGGGGCCAACGTCCGGACTTTC. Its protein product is CASNLRGSGANVRTF.

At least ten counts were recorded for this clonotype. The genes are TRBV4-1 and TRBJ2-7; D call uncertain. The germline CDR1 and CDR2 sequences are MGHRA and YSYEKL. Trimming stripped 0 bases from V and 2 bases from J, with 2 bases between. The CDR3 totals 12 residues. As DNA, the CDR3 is TGCGCCAGCAGCCAAGACACCTACGAGCAGTACTTC. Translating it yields CASSQDTYEQYF.

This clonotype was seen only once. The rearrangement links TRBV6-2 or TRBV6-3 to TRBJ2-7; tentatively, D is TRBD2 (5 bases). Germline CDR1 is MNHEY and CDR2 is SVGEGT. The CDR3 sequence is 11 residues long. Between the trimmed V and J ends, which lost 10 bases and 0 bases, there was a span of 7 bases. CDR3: CATGFSYEQYF. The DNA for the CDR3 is TGTGCCACGGGGTTCTCCTACGAGCAGTACTTC.